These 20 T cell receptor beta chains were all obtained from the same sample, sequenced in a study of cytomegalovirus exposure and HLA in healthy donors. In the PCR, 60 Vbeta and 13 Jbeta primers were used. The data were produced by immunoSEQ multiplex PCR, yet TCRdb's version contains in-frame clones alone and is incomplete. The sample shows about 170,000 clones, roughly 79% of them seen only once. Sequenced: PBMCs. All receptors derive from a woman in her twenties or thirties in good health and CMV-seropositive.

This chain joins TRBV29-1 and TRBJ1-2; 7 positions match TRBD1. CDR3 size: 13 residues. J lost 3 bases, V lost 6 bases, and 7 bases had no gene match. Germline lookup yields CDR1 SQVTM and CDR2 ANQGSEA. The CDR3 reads CSVADRSHYGYTF. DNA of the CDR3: TGCAGCGTCGCGGACAGGTCACACTATGGCTACACCTTC.

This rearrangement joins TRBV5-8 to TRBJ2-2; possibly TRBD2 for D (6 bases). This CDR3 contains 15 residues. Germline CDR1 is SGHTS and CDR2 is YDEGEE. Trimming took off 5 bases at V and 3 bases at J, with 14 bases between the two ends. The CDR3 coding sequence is TGTGCCAGCAGAGGGCTAGCGACGTACACCGGGGAGCTGTTTTTT. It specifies CASRGLATYTGELFF.

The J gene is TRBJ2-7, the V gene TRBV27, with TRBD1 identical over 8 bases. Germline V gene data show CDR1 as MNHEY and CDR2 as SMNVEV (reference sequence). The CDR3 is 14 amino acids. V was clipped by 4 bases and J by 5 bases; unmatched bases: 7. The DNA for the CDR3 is TGTGCCAGCAGTTCAAACAGGGGGTTCAACGAGCAGTACTTC. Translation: CASSSNRGFNEQYF.

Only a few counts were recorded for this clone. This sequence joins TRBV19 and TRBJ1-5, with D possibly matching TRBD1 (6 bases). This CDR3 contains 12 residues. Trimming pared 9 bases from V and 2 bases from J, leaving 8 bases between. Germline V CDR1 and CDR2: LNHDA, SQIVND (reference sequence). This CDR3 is CASRQGNQPQHF. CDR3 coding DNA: TGTGCCAGCCGACAGGGCAATCAGCCCCAGCATTTT.

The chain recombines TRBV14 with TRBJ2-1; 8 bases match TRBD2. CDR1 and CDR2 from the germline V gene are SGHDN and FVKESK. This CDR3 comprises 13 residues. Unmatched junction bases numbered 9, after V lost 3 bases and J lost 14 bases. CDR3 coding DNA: TGTGCCAGCAGCCAGGATATAGCGGGGCGGGAGTTCTTC. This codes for CASSQDIAGREFF. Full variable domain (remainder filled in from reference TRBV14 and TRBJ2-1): EAGVTQFPSHSVIEKGQTVTLRCDPISGHDNLYWYRRVMGKEIKFLLHFVKESKQDESGMPNNRFLAERTGGTYSTLKVQPAELEDSGVYFCASSQDIAGREFFGPGTRLTVL.

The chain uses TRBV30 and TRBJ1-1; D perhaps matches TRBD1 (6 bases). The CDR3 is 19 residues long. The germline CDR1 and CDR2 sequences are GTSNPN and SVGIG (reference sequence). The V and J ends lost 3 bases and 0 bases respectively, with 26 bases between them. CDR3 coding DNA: TGTGCCTGGAGAGACCTTCAGGGGCGGCGTCTCTTAATGAACACTGAAGCTTTCTTT. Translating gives CAWRDLQGRRLLMNTEAFF.

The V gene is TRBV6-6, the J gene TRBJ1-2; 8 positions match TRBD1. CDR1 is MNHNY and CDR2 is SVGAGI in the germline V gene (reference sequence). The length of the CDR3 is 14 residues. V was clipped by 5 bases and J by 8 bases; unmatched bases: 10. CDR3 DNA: TGTGCCAGCAGTCCCCCAGGGGGCCGGGAAGGCTACACCTTC. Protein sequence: CASSPPGGREGYTF.

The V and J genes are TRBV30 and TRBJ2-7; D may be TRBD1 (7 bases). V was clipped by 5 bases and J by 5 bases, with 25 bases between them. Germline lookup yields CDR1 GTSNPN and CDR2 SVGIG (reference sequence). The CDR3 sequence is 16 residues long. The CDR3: CAWGGEGSQGGHEQYF. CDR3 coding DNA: TGTGCCTGGGGGGGTGAGGGATCCCAGGGGGGACACGAGCAGTACTTC. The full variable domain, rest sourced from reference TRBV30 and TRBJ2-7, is SQTIHQWPATLVQPVGSPLSLECTVEGTSNPNLYWYRQAAGRGLQLLFYSVGIGQISSEVPQNLSASRPQDRQFILSSKKLLLSDSGFYLCAWGGEGSQGGHEQYFGPGTRLTVT.

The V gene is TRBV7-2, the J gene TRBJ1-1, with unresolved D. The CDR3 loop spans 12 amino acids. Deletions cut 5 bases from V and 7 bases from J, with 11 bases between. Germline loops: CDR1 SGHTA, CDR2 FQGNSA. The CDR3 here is CASSPRRDEAFF. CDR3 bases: TGTGCCAGCAGCCCGAGACGGGATGAAGCTTTCTTT.

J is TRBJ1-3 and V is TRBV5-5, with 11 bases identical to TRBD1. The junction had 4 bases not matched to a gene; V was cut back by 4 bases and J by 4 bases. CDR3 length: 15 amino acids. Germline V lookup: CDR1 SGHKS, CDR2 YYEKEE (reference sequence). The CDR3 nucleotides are TGTGCCAGCAGCCAGGACAGGGGGCTCGGAAACACCATATATTTT. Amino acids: CASSQDRGLGNTIYF.

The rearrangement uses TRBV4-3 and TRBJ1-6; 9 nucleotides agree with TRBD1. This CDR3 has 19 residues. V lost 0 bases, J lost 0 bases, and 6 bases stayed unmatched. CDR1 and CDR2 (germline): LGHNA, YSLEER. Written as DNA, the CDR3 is TGCGCCAGCAGCCAAGAACTGCCGGGACAGGGCTCCTATAATTCACCCCTCCACTTT. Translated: CASSQELPGQGSYNSPLHF.

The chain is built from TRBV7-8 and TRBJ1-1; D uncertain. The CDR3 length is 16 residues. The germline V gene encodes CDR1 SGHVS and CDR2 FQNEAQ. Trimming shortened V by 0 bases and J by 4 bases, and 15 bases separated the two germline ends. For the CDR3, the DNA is TGTGCCAGCAGCTTAGCGCGCGAGAGTCCGGGCACTGAAGCTTTCTTT. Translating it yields CASSLARESPGTEAFF.

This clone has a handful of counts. CDR3 nucleotide sequence: TGTGCCAGCGGACATCTGGGGGGGGGTAGTGAAGCTTTCTTT. This gives the protein CASGHLGGGSEAFF. This chain joins TRBV7-9 and TRBJ1-1; weak D call: TRBD1 (5 bases). This CDR3 is built from 14 residues. Trimming stripped 8 bases from V and 7 bases from J, with 20 bases between. The germline V gene has CDR1 SEHNR and CDR2 FQNEAQ (reference sequence).

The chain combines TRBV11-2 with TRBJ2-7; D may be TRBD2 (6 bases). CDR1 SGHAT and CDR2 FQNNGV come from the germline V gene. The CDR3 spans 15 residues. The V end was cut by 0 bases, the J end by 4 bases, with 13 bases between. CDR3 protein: CASSLDPGLIYEQYF. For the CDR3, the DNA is TGTGCCAGCAGCTTAGACCCGGGACTCATATACGAGCAGTACTTC.

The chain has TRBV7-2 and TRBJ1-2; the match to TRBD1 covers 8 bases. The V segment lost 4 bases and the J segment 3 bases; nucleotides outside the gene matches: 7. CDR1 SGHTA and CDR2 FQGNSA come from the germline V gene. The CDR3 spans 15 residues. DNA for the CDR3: TGTGCCAGCAGCTCCCGGACAGGGTCTGACTATGGCTACACCTTC. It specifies CASSSRTGSDYGYTF.

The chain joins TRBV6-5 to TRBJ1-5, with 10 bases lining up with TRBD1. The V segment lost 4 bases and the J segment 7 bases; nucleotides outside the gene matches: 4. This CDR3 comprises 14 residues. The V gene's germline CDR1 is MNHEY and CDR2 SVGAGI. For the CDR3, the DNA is TGTGCCAGCAGTTTCAGGACAGGGGGACAGCCCCAGCATTTT. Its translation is CASSFRTGGQPQHF.

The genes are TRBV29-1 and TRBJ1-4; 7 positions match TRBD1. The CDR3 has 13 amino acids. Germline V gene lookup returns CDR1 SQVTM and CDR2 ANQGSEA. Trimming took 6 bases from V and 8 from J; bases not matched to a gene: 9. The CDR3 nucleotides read TGCAGCGTAACAGACAGGGCTGGAGAAAAACTGTTTTTT. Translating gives CSVTDRAGEKLFF.

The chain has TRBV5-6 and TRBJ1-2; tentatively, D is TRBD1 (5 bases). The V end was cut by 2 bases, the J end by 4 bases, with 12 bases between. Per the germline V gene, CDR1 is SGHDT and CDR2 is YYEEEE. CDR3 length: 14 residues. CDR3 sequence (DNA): TGTGCCAGCAGCTTATGGGAGGGGAGCTATGGCTACACCTTC. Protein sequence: CASSLWEGSYGYTF.

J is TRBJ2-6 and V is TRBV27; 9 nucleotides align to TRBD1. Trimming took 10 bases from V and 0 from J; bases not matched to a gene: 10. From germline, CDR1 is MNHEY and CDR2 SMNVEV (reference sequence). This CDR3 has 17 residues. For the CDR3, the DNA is TGTGCCACCCACCACGGGACAGGGTCCTCTGGGGCCAACGTCCTGACTTTC. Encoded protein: CATHHGTGSSGANVLTF.

CDR3 amino acids: CASSSQGTATSGNTIYF. DNA for the CDR3: TGTGCCAGCAGCTCCCAGGGGACGGCGACGTCTGGAAACACCATATATTTT. The genes are TRBV9 and TRBJ1-3; possible D gene TRBD1, 6 bases. V was trimmed by 4 bases and J by 1 base, leaving 18 bases between them. This CDR3 region has 17 residues. Germline CDR1 is SGDLS and CDR2 is YYNGEE.